Presented here are 17 T cell receptor beta chains from one specimen sequenced in a study of T-cell memory formation after mild COVID-19. TCRdb analysed the 5' RACE reads with MiXCR anew, one entry per CDR3 protein. The sample consists of fewer than 650,000 distinct CDR3 sequences, less than 25% of them appearing once. The sequenced sample was PBMCs or a T cell subset sorted from them (not recorded which). The receptors originated from an adult woman who had mild COVID-19 (a few samples of this study predate the infection). Cell type and time point are not known.

The rearrangement links TRBV30 to TRBJ1-2, with 9 bases lining up with TRBD1. This CDR3 is built from 13 residues. The trim removed 6 bases at V and 4 bases at J, leaving 6 bases unmatched. The germline V gene encodes CDR1 GTSNPN and CDR2 SVGIG (reference sequence). CDR3 bases: TGTGCCTGTCTGGGACAGGGACGCTATGGCTACACCTTC. This translates into CACLGQGRYGYTF.

This chain connects TRBV5-5 to TRBJ2-1; D possibly corresponds to TRBD2 (6 bases). This CDR3 has 15 amino acids. Trimming removed 3 bases from V and 4 bases from J, with 14 bases in between. CDR1 SGHKS and CDR2 YYEKEE come from the germline V gene (reference sequence). The CDR3 region is CASSSPGGPYNEQFF. As DNA, the CDR3 is TGTGCCAGCAGCTCCCCCGGGGGTCCTTACAATGAGCAGTTCTTC.

Ten or more counts support this clonotype. This chain connects TRBV5-1 to TRBJ2-1, with D perhaps matching TRBD2 (6 bases). The V gene lost 3 bases and the J gene lost 5 bases, with 12 bases spanning the gap. CDR1 is SGHRS, CDR2 YFSETQ, per germline. The CDR3 is 14 amino acids. CDR3 bases: TGCGCCAGCAGCTCCCTAGAGCGGGACAATGAGCAGTTCTTC. As protein: CASSSLERDNEQFF.

The chain links TRBV27 to TRBJ1-1, with D possibly matching TRBD1 (5 bases). V was cut by 5 bases and J by 3 bases, with 16 bases left in between. Germline CDR1 is MNHEY and CDR2 is SMNVEV (reference sequence). The CDR3 has 15 amino acids. The CDR3, as DNA: TGTGCCAGCAGTCCCGGGACCCGGTGGGACACTGAAGCTTTCTTT. It encodes CASSPGTRWDTEAFF.

This clonotype was counted ten times or more. V gene TRBV5-1 combines with J gene TRBJ2-1; 9 positions match TRBD1. Trimming took 0 bases from V and 0 from J; bases not matched to a gene: 7. Looked up from germline, CDR1 is SGHRS and CDR2 is YFSETQ. The CDR3 extends over 18 amino acids. CDR3 amino acids: CASSLEGTGFSSYNEQFF. CDR3 bases: TGCGCCAGCAGCTTGGAGGGGACAGGGTTTAGCTCCTACAATGAGCAGTTCTTC.

This sequence joins TRBV12-3 or TRBV12-4 and TRBJ2-7; 7 bases line up with TRBD2. Trimming cost V 0 bases and J 4 bases; bases outside gene matches: 3. The CDR3 runs 14 residues. DNA of the CDR3: TGTGCCAGCAGTTTAGCGGGGACTACATACGAGCAGTACTTC. Protein product: CASSLAGTTYEQYF.

This clonotype was seen more than once but under ten times. V gene TRBV29-1 combines with J gene TRBJ2-7; 11 bases are a match to TRBD2. The germline V gene encodes CDR1 SQVTM and CDR2 ANQGSEA. The CDR3 is 14 amino acids. With 4 bases clipped from V and 4 bases from J, the junction kept 6 bases outside the gene matches. The CDR3 sequence: CSVVTSGGVYEQYF. The CDR3 DNA sequence: TGCAGCGTTGTTACTAGCGGGGGAGTTTACGAGCAGTACTTC.

This clonotype appeared many times. The genes are TRBV5-1 and TRBJ2-5; D is possibly TRBD2 (6 bases). The CDR3 runs to 16 residues. Germline CDR1 reads SGHRS; CDR2 reads YFSETQ. V was trimmed by 1 base and J by 2 bases, leaving 15 bases between them. CDR3 loop: CASSLNKAGSQETQYF. CDR3 DNA sequence: TGCGCCAGCAGCTTGAATAAGGCGGGATCTCAAGAGACCCAGTACTTC.

The chain uses TRBV7-2 and TRBJ1-1; no clear D. Germline V gene data show CDR1 as SGHTA and CDR2 as FQGNSA. The CDR3 contains 13 residues. V lost 5 bases and J lost 7, with 14 bases in between. In nucleotides, the CDR3 is TGTGCCAGCAGCGCCGGGGAAGGGCTTGAAGCTTTCTTT. Amino acids: CASSAGEGLEAFF.

This clonotype was found many times. J is TRBJ1-1 and V is TRBV18; 7 bases line up with TRBD1. V was pared by 4 bases and J by 1 base, with 9 bases of the junction left unmatched. This CDR3 is built from 16 residues. Per the germline V gene, CDR1 is KGHSH and CDR2 is LQKENI. CDR3 protein: CASSHSQGRGNTEAFF. CDR3 nucleotide sequence: TGTGCCAGCTCACATTCACAGGGGCGGGGGAACACTGAAGCTTTCTTT.

The V call is TRBV29-1, the J call TRBJ2-1, with D possibly TRBD2 on 5 matching bases. The CDR3 spans 13 residues. The germline gives CDR1 SQVTM, CDR2 ANQGSEA. The V gene lost 2 bases and the J gene lost 7 bases, with 12 bases spanning the gap. CDR3 loop: CSVEPWEINEQFF. The CDR3, as DNA: TGCAGCGTTGAACCCTGGGAGATAAATGAGCAGTTCTTC.

The chain combines TRBV9 with TRBJ2-1; D is unclear. This CDR3 spans 15 amino acids. The ends were cut back, 2 bases at V and 7 bases at J, with 16 bases in the middle. Germline V gene lookup returns CDR1 SGDLS and CDR2 YYNGEE. CDR3 sequence reads: CASSVGIHAANEQFF. CDR3 bases: TGTGCCAGCAGCGTGGGAATCCACGCAGCTAATGAGCAGTTCTTC.

The gene calls are TRBV3-1 and TRBJ2-3; D might be TRBD1 (5 bases). Trimming shortened V by 5 bases and J by 2 bases, and 20 bases separated the two germline ends. Germline V gene sequence: CDR1 LGHDT, CDR2 YNNKEL (reference sequence). This CDR3 comprises 17 residues. The CDR3 is CASSSDGLFRATDTQYF. CDR3 nucleotide sequence: TGTGCCAGCAGCTCGGACGGGCTCTTCAGGGCCACAGATACGCAGTATTTT.

The gene calls are TRBV9 and TRBJ2-3, with 8 bases lining up with TRBD2. The junction had 7 bases not matched to a gene; V was cut back by 2 bases and J by 8 bases. The CDR3 has 14 residues. Germline V gene data show CDR1 as SGDLS and CDR2 as YYNGEE. The CDR3 DNA sequence: TGTGCCAGCAGCGTGGATGCGGGGGGAGGTACGCAGTATTTT. Encoded protein: CASSVDAGGGTQYF.

The genes are TRBV5-1 and TRBJ1-1, with D hard to call. Germline assignment: CDR1 SGHRS and CDR2 YFSETQ. V was cut by 7 bases and J by 0 bases, with 13 bases left in between. This CDR3 comprises 14 residues. Here the CDR3 DNA reads TGCGCCAGCCGTACCGGACCCATGAACACTGAAGCTTTCTTT. This translates into CASRTGPMNTEAFF.

The chain joins TRBV19 to TRBJ1-4, with 9 nucleotides matching TRBD1. CDR1 and CDR2 (germline): LNHDA, SQIVND (reference sequence). The CDR3 runs 13 residues. V shed 10 bases, J shed 8 bases, and the junction held 8 bases outside the gene matches. The CDR3 DNA reads TGTGCCACTGAGGGACAGGGACAAGAAAAACTGTTTTTT. Residues: CATEGQGQEKLFF.

This clonotype was detected only a few times. J is TRBJ2-7 and V is TRBV20-1; D possibly corresponds to TRBD1 (6 bases). Germline assignment: CDR1 DFQATT and CDR2 SNEGSKA (reference sequence). Trimming took off 0 bases at V and 4 bases at J, with 13 bases between the two ends. The CDR3 length is 14 residues. CDR3 loop: CSAREGTGLYEQYF. The CDR3 nucleotides read TGCAGTGCTAGAGAAGGCACAGGGTTGTACGAGCAGTACTTC.